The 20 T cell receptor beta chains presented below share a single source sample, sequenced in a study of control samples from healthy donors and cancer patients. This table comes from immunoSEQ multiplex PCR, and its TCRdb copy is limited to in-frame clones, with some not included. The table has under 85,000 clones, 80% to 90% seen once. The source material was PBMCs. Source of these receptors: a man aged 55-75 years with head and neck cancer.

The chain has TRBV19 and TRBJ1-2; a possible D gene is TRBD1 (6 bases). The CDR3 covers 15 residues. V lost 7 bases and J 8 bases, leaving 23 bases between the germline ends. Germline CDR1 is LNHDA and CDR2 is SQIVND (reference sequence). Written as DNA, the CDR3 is TGTGCCAGTACCCAAGACAGGCGAGGAATAGGCGGCTACACCTTC. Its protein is CASTQDRRGIGGYTF. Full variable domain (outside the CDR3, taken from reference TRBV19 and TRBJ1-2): DGGITQSPKYLFRKEGQNVTLSCEQNLNHDAMYWYRQDPGQGLRLIYYSQIVNDFQKGDIAEGYSVSREKKESFPLTVTSAQKNPTAFYLCASTQDRRGIGGYTFGSGTRLTVV.

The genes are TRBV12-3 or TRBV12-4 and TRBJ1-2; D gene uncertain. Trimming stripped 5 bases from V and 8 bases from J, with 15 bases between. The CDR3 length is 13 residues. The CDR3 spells CASSVNWRRGYTF. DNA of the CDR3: TGTGCCAGCAGTGTTAATTGGCGGCGAGGCTACACCTTC.

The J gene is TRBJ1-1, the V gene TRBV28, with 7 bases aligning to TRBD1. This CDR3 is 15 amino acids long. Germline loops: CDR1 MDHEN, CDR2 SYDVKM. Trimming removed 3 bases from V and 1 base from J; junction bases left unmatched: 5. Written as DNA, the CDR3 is TGTGCCAGCAGTTTGAGGGGGCAGGGGAACACTGAAGCTTTCTTT. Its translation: CASSLRGQGNTEAFF.

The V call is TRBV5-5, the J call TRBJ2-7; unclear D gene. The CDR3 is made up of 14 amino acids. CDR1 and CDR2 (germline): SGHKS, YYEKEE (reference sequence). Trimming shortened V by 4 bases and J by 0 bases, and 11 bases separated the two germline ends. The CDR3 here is CASSRNTDSYEQYF. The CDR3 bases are TGTGCCAGCAGCAGAAACACCGACTCCTACGAGCAGTACTTC. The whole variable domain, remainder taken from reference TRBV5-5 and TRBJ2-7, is DAGVTQSPTHLIKTRGQQVTLRCSPISGHKSVSWYQQVLGQGPQFIFQYYEKEERGRGNFPDRFSARQFPNYSSELNVNALLLGDSALYLCASSRNTDSYEQYFGPGTRLTVT.

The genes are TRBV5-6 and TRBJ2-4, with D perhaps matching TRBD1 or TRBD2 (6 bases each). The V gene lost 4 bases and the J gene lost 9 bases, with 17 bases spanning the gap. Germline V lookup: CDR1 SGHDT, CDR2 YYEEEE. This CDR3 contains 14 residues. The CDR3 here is CASSPGLAGVIQYF. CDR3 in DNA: TGTGCCAGCAGCCCGGGACTGGCAGGGGTCATTCAGTACTTC.

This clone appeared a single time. In DNA form, the CDR3 reads TGTGCCAGCAGTTTACCGGACAGGGCAAATCAGCCCCAGCATTTT. Protein sequence: CASSLPDRANQPQHF. This chain uses TRBV28 with TRBJ1-5, with 8 bases matching TRBD1. With V trimmed by 2 bases and J by 4 bases, 4 bases remained unmatched. This CDR3 spans 15 amino acids. Germline V gene sequence: CDR1 MDHEN, CDR2 SYDVKM. Full variable domain (remainder filled in from reference TRBV28 and TRBJ1-5): DVKVTQSSRYLVKRTGEKVFLECVQDMDHENMFWYRQDPGLGLRLIYFSYDVKMKEKGDIPEGYSVSREKKERFSLILESASTNQTSMYLCASSLPDRANQPQHFGDGTRLSIL.

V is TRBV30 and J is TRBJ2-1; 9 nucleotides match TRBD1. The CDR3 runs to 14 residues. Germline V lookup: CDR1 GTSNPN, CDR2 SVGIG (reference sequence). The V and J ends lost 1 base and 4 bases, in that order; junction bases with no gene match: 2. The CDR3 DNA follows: TGTGCCTGGAGTGGGGACAGGGCGTACAATGAGCAGTTCTTC. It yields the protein CAWSGDRAYNEQFF.

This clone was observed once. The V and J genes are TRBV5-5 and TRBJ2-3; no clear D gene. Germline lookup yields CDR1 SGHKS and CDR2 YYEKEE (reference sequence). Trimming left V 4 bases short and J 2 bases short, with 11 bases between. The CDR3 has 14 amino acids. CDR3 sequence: CASSPGYFTDTQYF. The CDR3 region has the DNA TGTGCCAGCAGCCCGGGTTATTTCACAGATACGCAGTATTTT. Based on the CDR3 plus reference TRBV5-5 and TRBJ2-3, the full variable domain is DAGVTQSPTHLIKTRGQQVTLRCSPISGHKSVSWYQQVLGQGPQFIFQYYEKEERGRGNFPDRFSARQFPNYSSELNVNALLLGDSALYLCASSPGYFTDTQYFGPGTRLTVL.

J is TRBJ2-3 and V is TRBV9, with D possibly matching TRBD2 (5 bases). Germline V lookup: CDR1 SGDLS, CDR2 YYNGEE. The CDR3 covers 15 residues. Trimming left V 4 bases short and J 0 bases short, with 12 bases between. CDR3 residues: CASSPRGASTDTQYF. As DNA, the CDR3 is TGTGCCAGCAGCCCACGGGGAGCGAGCACAGATACGCAGTATTTT.

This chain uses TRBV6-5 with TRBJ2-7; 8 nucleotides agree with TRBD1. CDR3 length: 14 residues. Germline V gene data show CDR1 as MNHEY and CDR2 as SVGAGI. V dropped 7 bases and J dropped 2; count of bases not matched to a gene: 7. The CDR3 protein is CASIPGQDAYEQYF. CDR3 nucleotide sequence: TGTGCCAGCATCCCGGGACAGGACGCCTACGAGCAGTACTTC.

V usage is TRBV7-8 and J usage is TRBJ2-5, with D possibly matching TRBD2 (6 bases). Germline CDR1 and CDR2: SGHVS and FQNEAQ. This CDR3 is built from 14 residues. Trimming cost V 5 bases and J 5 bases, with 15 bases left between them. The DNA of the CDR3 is TGTGCCAGCAGCCTCGGATCTAGCGCCGAGACCCAGTACTTC. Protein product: CASSLGSSAETQYF.

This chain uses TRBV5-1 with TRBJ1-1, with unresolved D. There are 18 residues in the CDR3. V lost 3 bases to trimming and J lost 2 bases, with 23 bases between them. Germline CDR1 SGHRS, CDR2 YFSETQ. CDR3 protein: CASSWGILTMSRNTEAFF. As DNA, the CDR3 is TGCGCCAGCAGCTGGGGAATACTGACAATGTCGAGAAACACTGAAGCTTTCTTT.

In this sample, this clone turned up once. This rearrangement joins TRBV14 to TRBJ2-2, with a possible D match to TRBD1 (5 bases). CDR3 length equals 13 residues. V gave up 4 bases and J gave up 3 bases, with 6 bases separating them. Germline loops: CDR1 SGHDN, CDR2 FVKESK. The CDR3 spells CASSRTYTGELFF. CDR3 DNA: TGTGCCAGCAGCCGGACATACACCGGGGAGCTGTTTTTT.

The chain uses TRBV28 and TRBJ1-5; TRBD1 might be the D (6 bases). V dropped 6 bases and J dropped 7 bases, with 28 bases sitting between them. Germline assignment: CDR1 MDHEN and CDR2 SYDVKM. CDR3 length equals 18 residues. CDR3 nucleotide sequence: TGTGCCAGCAGCGAAACCGGGACATTTTTATTGTCGCGCCAGCCCCAGCATTTT. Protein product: CASSETGTFLLSRQPQHF.

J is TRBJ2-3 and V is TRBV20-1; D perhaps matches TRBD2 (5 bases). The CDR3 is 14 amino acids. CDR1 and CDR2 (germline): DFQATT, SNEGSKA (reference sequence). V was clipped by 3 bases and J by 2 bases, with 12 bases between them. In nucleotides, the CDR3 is TGCAGTGCTAGTGGGAGCGGAATCACAGATACGCAGTATTTT. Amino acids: CSASGSGITDTQYF.

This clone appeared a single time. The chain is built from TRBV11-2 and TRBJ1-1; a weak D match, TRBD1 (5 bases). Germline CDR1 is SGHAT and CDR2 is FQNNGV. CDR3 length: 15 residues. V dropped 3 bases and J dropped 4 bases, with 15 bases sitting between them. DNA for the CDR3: TGTGCCAGCAGCTTTTCTCAGGGAGTAGGCACTGAAGCTTTCTTT. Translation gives CASSFSQGVGTEAFF.

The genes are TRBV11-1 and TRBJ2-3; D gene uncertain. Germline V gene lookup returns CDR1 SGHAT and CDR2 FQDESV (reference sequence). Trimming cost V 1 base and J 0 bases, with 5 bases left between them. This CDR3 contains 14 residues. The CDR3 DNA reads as TGTGCCAGCAGCTTAGACAGAAGCACAGATACGCAGTATTTT. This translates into CASSLDRSTDTQYF.

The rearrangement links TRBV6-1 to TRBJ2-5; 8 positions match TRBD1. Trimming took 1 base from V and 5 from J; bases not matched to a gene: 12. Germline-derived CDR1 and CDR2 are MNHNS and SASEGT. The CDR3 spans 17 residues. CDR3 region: CASSEDGSRGLLETQYF. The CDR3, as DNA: TGTGCCAGCAGTGAAGATGGAAGCAGGGGGCTGCTCGAGACCCAGTACTTC.

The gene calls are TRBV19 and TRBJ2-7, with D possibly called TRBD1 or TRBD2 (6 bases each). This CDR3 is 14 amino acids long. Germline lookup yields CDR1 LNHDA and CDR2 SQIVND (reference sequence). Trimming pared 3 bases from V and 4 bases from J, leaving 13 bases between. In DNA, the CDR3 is TGTGCCAGTAGTATGCGCCCGGGGGCGTACGAGCAGTACTTC. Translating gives CASSMRPGAYEQYF.

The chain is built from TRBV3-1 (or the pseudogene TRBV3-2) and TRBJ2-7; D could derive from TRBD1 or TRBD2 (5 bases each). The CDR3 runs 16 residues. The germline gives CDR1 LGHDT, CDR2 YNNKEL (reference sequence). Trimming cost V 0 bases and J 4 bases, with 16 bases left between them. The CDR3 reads CASSQDAGTRGYEQYF. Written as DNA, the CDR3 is TGTGCCAGCAGCCAAGACGCAGGGACGAGGGGTTACGAGCAGTACTTC.